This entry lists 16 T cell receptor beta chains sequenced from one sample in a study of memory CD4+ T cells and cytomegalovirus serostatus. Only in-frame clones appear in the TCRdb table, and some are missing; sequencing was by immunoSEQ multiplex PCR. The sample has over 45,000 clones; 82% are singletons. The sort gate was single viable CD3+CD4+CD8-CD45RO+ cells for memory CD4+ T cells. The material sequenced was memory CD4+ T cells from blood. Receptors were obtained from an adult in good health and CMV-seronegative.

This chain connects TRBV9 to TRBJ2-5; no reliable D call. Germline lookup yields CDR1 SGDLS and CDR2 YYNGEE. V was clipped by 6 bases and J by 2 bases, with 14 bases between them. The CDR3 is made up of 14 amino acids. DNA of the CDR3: TGTGCCAGCACACCTGGGCGGATGCAAGAGACCCAGTACTTC. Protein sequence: CASTPGRMQETQYF.

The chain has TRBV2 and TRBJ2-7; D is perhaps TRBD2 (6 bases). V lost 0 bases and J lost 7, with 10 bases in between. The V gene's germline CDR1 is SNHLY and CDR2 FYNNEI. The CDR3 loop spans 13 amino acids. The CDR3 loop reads CASSEAWLAEQYF. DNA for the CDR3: TGTGCCAGCAGTGAAGCGTGGCTAGCGGAGCAGTACTTC.

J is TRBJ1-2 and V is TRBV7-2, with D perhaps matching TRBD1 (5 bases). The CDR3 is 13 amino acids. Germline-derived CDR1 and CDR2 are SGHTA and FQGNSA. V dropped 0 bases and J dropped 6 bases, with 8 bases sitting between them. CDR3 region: CASSLAQGDGYTF. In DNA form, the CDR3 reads TGTGCCAGCAGCTTAGCGCAGGGTGATGGCTACACCTTC.

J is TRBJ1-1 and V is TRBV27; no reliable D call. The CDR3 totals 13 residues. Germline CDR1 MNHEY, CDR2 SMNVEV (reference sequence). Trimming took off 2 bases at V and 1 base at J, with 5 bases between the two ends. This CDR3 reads CASSLVSNTEAFF. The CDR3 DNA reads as TGTGCCAGCAGTTTAGTTTCGAACACTGAAGCTTTCTTT.

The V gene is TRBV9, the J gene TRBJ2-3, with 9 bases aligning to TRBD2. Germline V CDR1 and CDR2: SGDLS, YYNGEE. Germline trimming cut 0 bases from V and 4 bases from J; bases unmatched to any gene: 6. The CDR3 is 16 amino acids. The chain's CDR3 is CASSVGQAGGPDTQYF. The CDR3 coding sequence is TGTGCCAGCAGCGTAGGACAGGCGGGGGGGCCAGATACGCAGTATTTT.

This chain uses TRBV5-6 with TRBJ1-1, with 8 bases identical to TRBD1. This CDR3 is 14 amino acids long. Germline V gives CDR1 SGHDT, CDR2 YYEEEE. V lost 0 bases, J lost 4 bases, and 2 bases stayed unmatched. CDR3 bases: TGTGCCAGCAGCTTGGGACAGGGGACCACTGAAGCTTTCTTT. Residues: CASSLGQGTTEAFF.

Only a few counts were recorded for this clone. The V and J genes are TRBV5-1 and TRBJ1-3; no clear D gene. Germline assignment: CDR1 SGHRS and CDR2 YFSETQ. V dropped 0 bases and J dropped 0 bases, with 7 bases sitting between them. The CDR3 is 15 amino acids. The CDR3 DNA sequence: TGCGCCAGCAGCTTGGCAGCTGACTCTGGAAACACCATATATTTT. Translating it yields CASSLAADSGNTIYF.

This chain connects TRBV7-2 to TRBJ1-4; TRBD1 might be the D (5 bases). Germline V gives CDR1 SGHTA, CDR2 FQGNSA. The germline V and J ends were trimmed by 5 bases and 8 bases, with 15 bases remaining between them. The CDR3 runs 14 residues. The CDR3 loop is CASSIPGTGEKLFF. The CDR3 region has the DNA TGTGCCAGCAGCATCCCCGGGACGGGAGAAAAACTGTTTTTT.

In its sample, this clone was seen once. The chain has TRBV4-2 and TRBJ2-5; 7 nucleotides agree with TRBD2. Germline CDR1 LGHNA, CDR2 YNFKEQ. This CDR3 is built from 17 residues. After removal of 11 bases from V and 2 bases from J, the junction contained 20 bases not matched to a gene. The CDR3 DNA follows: TGTGCCGCATCGCCCTCAGTGACTAGCCGTATTCAAGAGACCCAGTACTTC. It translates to CAASPSVTSRIQETQYF.

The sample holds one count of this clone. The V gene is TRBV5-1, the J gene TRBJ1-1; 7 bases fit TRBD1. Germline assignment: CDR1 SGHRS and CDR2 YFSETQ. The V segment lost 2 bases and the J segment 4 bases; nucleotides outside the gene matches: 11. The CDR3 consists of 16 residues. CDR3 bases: TGCGCCAGCAGCTTTACAGGGGAAAGAATTAGCACTGAAGCTTTCTTT. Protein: CASSFTGERISTEAFF.

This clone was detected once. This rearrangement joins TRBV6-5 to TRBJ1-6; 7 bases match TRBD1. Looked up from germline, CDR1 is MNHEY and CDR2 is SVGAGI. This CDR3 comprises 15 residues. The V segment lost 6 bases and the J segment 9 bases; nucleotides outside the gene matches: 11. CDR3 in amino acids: CASSLQTGSGSPLHF. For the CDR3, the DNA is TGTGCCAGCAGCCTACAGACAGGGAGCGGTTCACCCCTCCACTTT.

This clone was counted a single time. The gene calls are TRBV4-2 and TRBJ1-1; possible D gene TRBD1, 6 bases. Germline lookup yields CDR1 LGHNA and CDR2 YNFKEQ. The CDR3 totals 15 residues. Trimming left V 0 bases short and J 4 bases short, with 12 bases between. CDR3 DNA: TGTGCCAGCAGCCAAGACTGGGCAGGGGCCACTGAAGCTTTCTTT. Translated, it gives CASSQDWAGATEAFF.

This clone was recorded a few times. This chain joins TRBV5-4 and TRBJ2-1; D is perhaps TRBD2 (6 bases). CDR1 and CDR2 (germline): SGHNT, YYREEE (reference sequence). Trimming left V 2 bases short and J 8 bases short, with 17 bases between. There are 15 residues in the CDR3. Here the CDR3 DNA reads TGTGCCAGCAGCTTAGGAGGGGCCGGCTTCGATGAGCAGTTCTTC. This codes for CASSLGGAGFDEQFF.

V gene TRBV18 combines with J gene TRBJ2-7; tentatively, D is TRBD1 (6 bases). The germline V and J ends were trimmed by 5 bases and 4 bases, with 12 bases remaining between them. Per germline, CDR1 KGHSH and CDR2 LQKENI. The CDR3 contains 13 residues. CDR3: CASSAGTKYEQYF. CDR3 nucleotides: TGTGCCAGCTCAGCCGGGACAAAGTACGAGCAGTACTTC.

This CDR3 is CASSLRTGTNNEQFF. The CDR3 coding sequence is TGTGCCAGCAGCTTAAGGACAGGGACCAACAATGAGCAGTTCTTC. The chain recombines TRBV11-3 with TRBJ2-1; 8 bases map to TRBD1. The CDR3 runs 15 residues. CDR1 is SGHNT and CDR2 is YENEEA in the germline V gene. J lost 5 bases, V lost 2 bases, and 5 bases had no gene match.

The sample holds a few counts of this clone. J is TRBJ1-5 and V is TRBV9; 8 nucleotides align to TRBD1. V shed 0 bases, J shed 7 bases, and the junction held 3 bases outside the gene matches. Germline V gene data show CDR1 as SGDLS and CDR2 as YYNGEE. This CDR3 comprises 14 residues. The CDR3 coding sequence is TGTGCCAGCAGCGTAGGGCAGGGGGCCCAGCCCCAGCATTTT. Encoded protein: CASSVGQGAQPQHF.